The rows below give T cell receptor beta chains drawn from one sample of a study of Graves' ophthalmopathy and Graves' hyperthyroidism. TCRdb re-called the multiplex PCR reads with MiXCR, one entry per CDR3 protein. The sample carries around 1,000,000 distinct CDR3 sequences, 35% to 40% recorded once. The specimen sequenced was peripheral blood or thyroid tissue (not recorded which). The receptors were sampled from an adult man with Graves' hyperthyroidism. Both conserved end residues are part of each CDR3. D genes are given only for firm matches. Size tells how often a clone was seen (once, few, many) or the class of an expanded clone, and some rows leave it out.

d_call	clone_size	j_call	v_call	cdr3_nt	cdr3_aa
TRBD1	many	TRBJ2-5	TRBV10-2	TGCGCCAGCAGTACTGGGACAGTTCGACAAGAGACCCAGTACTTC	CASSTGTVRQETQYF
.	many	TRBJ1-2	TRBV14	TGTGCCAGCAGCCCTTCTAGGCACTTTGGCTACACCTTC	CASSPSRHFGYTF
.	many	TRBJ2-5	TRBV14	TGTGCCAGCAGCCAAGATGTGGTGAGGGAGACCCAGTACTTC	CASSQDVVRETQYF
TRBD1	many	TRBJ1-5	TRBV7-8	TGTGCCAGCAGCTTAGTGGACAGGGGCAATCAGCCCCAGCATTTT	CASSLVDRGNQPQHF
.	many	TRBJ1-6	TRBV5-6	TGTGCCAGCAGCATCGCCTCTAGGGAGAATTCACCCCTCCACTTT	CASSIASRENSPLHF
TRBD1	.	TRBJ2-7	TRBV7-8	TGCGCCAGCAGCCAAGATAGGTCCGGGACAGGGGACGAGCAGTACTTC	CASSQDRSGTGDEQYF
.	.	TRBJ2-7	TRBV11-2	TGTGCCAGCAGCCAGGACTGGATTTCCTACGAGCAGTACTTC	CASSQDWISYEQYF
.	.	TRBJ1-6	TRBV7-2	TGTGCCAGCAGCTCCGGTGTTGGAAATTCACCCCTCCACTTT	CASSSGVGNSPLHF
.	.	TRBJ2-7	TRBV10-3	TGTGCCATCAGCGCCCCCGGGGTGTCCTACGAGCAGTACTTC	CAISAPGVSYEQYF
.	once	TRBJ2-6	TRBV10-3	TGTGCCATCTGCCCGGAGCAGGGGGCCAACGTCCTGACTTTC	CAICPEQGANVLTF
.	many	TRBJ2-6	TRBV7-3	TGTGCCAGCAGCTTAACGACCGGGGCCAACGTCCTGACTTTC	CASSLTTGANVLTF
TRBD2	.	TRBJ2-7	TRBV10-2	TGCGCCAGCAGTGCCGGACTAGCGGGCAAAACCTACGAGCAGTACTTC	CASSAGLAGKTYEQYF
TRBD1	few	TRBJ1-1	TRBV7-9	TGTGCCAGCAGCCTCTCGGGACAGGGTGGGGACACTGAAGCTTTCTTT	CASSLSGQGGDTEAFF
.	many	TRBJ1-2	TRBV6-5	TGTGCCAGCAGTCGACCCGACAGGAACTATGGCTACACCTTC	CASSRPDRNYGYTF
.	few	TRBJ1-6	TRBV6-6	TGTGCCAGCAGTATACGAGGGTTGACAGCCGATAATTCACCCCTCCACTTT	CASSIRGLTADNSPLHF
.	few	TRBJ1-5	TRBV28	TGTGCCAGCAGATTAGCAGGACCTGGGCCCCAGCATTTT	CASRLAGPGPQHF
TRBD1	once	TRBJ1-6	TRBV19	TGTGCCAGTAGTGTAGTAGCGACAGGGGGGACTAATTCACCCCTCCACTTT	CASSVVATGGTNSPLHF
TRBD1	few	TRBJ2-7	TRBV20-1	TGCAGTGCGCCGAGCCCGGGACAGACCTTATACGAGCAGTACTTC	CSAPSPGQTLYEQYF
.	many	TRBJ2-5	TRBV6-2/TRBV6-3	TGTGCCAGCAGTTCGGGACCGAACCAAGAGACCCAGTACTTC	CASSSGPNQETQYF
TRBD2	.	TRBJ2-5	TRBV14	TGTGCCAGCAGCCTCTCTAGCGGGGGATCGAAGACCCAGTACTTC	CASSLSSGGSKTQYF
TRBD1	many	TRBJ2-7	TRBV10-2	TGCGCCAGCAGTGAGAGACAGGGTGTACCCTACGAGCAGTACTTC	CASSERQGVPYEQYF
.	many	TRBJ1-1	TRBV7-3	TGTGCCAGCAGCTTCTCGGATAACACTGAAGCTTTCTTT	CASSFSDNTEAFF
.	many	TRBJ1-4	TRBV29-1	TGCAGCGTCAGACAGAGTAATGAAAAACTGTTTTTT	CSVRQSNEKLFF
.	many	TRBJ1-2	TRBV12-3/TRBV12-4	TGTGCCAGCACTGATCGAGGGGGTTATGGCTACACCTTC	CASTDRGGYGYTF
.	.	TRBJ1-2	TRBV10-2	TGCGCCAGCAGCTTGGGTCGTTCTAACTGTGGCTACACCTTC	CASSLGRSNCGYTF
TRBD1	.	TRBJ2-2	TRBV12-3/TRBV12-4	TGTGCCAGCAGAATACAGGGGGCGAACGGGGAGCTGTTTTTT	CASRIQGANGELFF
.	few	TRBJ2-7	TRBV11-2	TGTGCCAGCAGCTTAGCGTTTGCAGCCTACGAGCAGTACTTC	CASSLAFAAYEQYF
.	.	TRBJ1-1	TRBV7-3	TGTGCCAGCAGTGGCGGACAGATCTCCGAGGCTTTCTTT	CASSGGQISEAFF
TRBD1	many	TRBJ1-1	TRBV9	TGTGCCAGCAGCGTAGGGCAGGGGGCGTCTGAAGCTTTCTTT	CASSVGQGASEAFF